The 32 T cell receptor beta chains reported below all come from one sample, sequenced in a study of spatial heterogeneity in lung cancer. Time point defined: sample taken at primary tumor resection. Whole RNA obtained from tumor, nontumor lung or frozen PBMC underwent sequencing without sorting. TCRdb passed the 5' RACE reads through MiXCR, listing each CDR3 protein once. The repertoire consists of some 11,000 distinct CDR3 sequences, with roughly 6.3% occurring once and the leading ten covering under 30%. The starting material was PBMCs, obtained at surgery. Every receptor here comes from a male donor with early-stage non-small cell lung cancer.

The table lists this clonotype with a few counts. Little can be read into the size of this beta chain, an off-target read in a library designed for alpha chains. The chain links TRBV7-6 to TRBJ2-1; 7 bases line up with TRBD1. The J segment lost 8 bases and the V segment lost 5 bases, leaving 9 bases of the junction unmatched. The V gene's germline CDR1 is SGHVS and CDR2 FNYEAQ. The length of the CDR3 is 14 residues. The CDR3 DNA follows: TGTGCCAGCAGCGTCGAACCGACAGGGTATGAGCAGTTCTTC. The encoded protein is CASSVEPTGYEQFF.

This clonotype showed up many times. This beta chain appears as a stray read in a library generated for alpha chains; its size is not informative. This chain uses TRBV20-1 with TRBJ2-1; 10 bases agree with TRBD2. This CDR3 has 14 residues. The trim removed 3 bases at V and 7 bases at J, leaving 6 bases unmatched. The germline V gene encodes CDR1 DFQATT and CDR2 SNEGSKA (reference sequence). Here the CDR3 DNA reads TGCAGTGCTAGGGGGACTAGCGTTGGGAATGAGCAGTTCTTC. It encodes CSARGTSVGNEQFF.

By frequency in the sample, this clonotype is medium-sized. This beta chain was picked up by a library intended for alpha chains and is off target, so its count carries little meaning. The genes are TRBV5-1 and TRBJ2-3; D is perhaps TRBD2 (6 bases). Germline-derived CDR1 and CDR2 are SGHRS and YFSETQ. Between the trimmed V and J ends, which lost 3 bases and 4 bases, there was a span of 12 bases. This CDR3 contains 14 residues. CDR3 amino acids: CASSSDGGADTQYF. The CDR3 nucleotides read TGCGCCAGCAGCTCGGACGGGGGAGCAGATACGCAGTATTTT.

In this sample, this clonotype turned up many times. The library was prepared for alpha chains; this beta chain is a stray read, so its frequency means little. The chain combines TRBV20-1 with TRBJ2-3; TRBD1 matches at 9 bases. The CDR3 consists of 11 residues. Per the germline V gene, CDR1 is DFQATT and CDR2 is SNEGSKA (reference sequence). Trimming took 0 bases from V and 11 from J; bases not matched to a gene: 0. The CDR3 bases are TGCAGTGCTAGAGAGGACAGGGGGCAGTATTTT. Translated, it gives CSAREDRGQYF.

As concerns this clonotype: This beta chain turned up in a library designed for alpha chains; as an off-target read, its abundance says little. This chain links TRBV27 with TRBJ1-1; D unclear. The CDR3 has 16 residues. V lost 6 bases and J 1 base, leaving 18 bases between the germline ends. Germline V gene data show CDR1 as MNHEY and CDR2 as SMNVEV (reference sequence). The CDR3 sequence is CASSGSLGGRNTEAFF. CDR3 nucleotide sequence: TGTGCCAGCAGCGGTAGTTTGGGAGGGAGGAACACTGAAGCTTTCTTT.

In its sample, this clonotype was seen many times. Found in a library prepared for alpha chains, this beta chain is an off-target read, and its abundance has little meaning. As DNA, the CDR3 is TGTGCCAGCACCCAGAGCTCCTACAATGAGCAGTTCTTC. Its protein product is CASTQSSYNEQFF. The chain has TRBV5-6 and TRBJ2-1; unclear D gene. The CDR3 consists of 13 residues. Per germline, CDR1 SGHDT and CDR2 YYEEEE. Trimming stripped 6 bases from V and 0 bases from J, with 7 bases between.

This clonotype was seen more than once but under ten times. This beta chain is an unintended read in a library built for alpha chains; its size means little. The CDR3 DNA is TGTGCCACCAGTGATGGGGGTAGGGGGCGGGATACGCAGTATTTT. This gives the protein CATSDGGRGRDTQYF. The rearrangement links TRBV24-1 to TRBJ2-3, with 7 bases that match TRBD1. Germline lookup yields CDR1 KGHDR and CDR2 SFDVKD. There are 15 residues in the CDR3. V shed 3 bases, J shed 6 bases, and the junction held 8 bases outside the gene matches.

This clonotype is termed medium-sized. This beta chain represents an off-target read in a library built for alpha chains; its size is of limited meaning. The V call is TRBV6-6, the J call TRBJ2-1, with a weak D call TRBD2 (6 bases). Trimming pared 7 bases from V and 7 bases from J, leaving 17 bases between. CDR1 is MNHNY, CDR2 SVGAGI, per germline (reference sequence). The CDR3 totals 14 residues. CDR3 bases: TGTGCCAGCAACAAGGGAGGAGGCGAAAATGAGCAGTTCTTC. Translation gives CASNKGGGENEQFF.

This clonotype is large in the sample. Being off target in a library aimed at alpha chains, this beta chain has a size of little meaning. The chain recombines TRBV7-2 with TRBJ2-7, with 8 bases identical to TRBD1. V dropped 5 bases and J dropped 2; count of bases not matched to a gene: 8. The CDR3 loop spans 15 amino acids. CDR1 SGHTA and CDR2 FQGNSA come from the germline V gene. The CDR3 loop reads CASSLVGQGTYEQYF. CDR3 DNA: TGTGCCAGCAGCCTAGTAGGACAGGGCACCTACGAGCAGTACTTC.

This clonotype rates as medium-sized. For a library built for alpha chains, this beta chain is a stray read; little rests on its size. The chain joins TRBV7-9 to TRBJ1-1; no reliable D call. The CDR3 is 14 residues long. Trimming shortened V by 2 bases and J by 4 bases, and 11 bases separated the two germline ends. Germline V gene lookup returns CDR1 SEHNR and CDR2 FQNEAQ (reference sequence). The CDR3 region is CASSLLQGRTEAFF. CDR3 bases: TGTGCCAGCAGCTTACTACAAGGGCGCACTGAAGCTTTCTTT. Complete variable domain (other parts from reference TRBV7-9 and TRBJ1-1): DTGVSQNPRHKITKRGQNVTFRCDPISEHNRLYWYRQTLGQGPEFLTYFQNEAQLEKSRLLSDRFSAERPKGSFSTLEIQRTEQGDSAMYLCASSLLQGRTEAFFGQGTRLTVV.

This clonotype is medium-sized within its sample. This beta chain is off target for a library built for alpha chains, so its abundance means little. CDR3 sequence reads: CSVESYNEQFF. The DNA of the CDR3 is TGCAGCGTTGAAAGCTACAATGAGCAGTTCTTC. This chain connects TRBV29-1 to TRBJ2-1; D not certain. The germline CDR1 and CDR2 sequences are SQVTM and ANQGSEA. The V end lost 2 bases, the J end lost 3 bases, and 2 bases lay between the germline ends. The CDR3 spans 11 residues.

With regard to this clonotype: The size of this beta chain means little, since it is a stray read in a library made for alpha chains. The chain joins TRBV18 to TRBJ2-3; the D is unclear. Looked up from germline, CDR1 is KGHSH and CDR2 is LQKENI. The CDR3 is made up of 13 amino acids. The V and J ends lost 1 base and 5 bases respectively, with 7 bases between them. This chain's CDR3 is CASSPLDGDTQYF. As DNA, the CDR3 is TGTGCCAGCTCACCACTTGACGGAGATACGCAGTATTTT.

On this clonotype itself: The library was built for alpha chains, so this beta chain is an off-target read and its size means little. The chain uses TRBV5-1 and TRBJ2-3, with TRBD2 matching over 9 bases. Germline V lookup: CDR1 SGHRS, CDR2 YFSETQ. The junction had 4 bases not matched to a gene; V was cut back by 0 bases and J by 5 bases. The CDR3 spans 15 residues. In nucleotides, the CDR3 is TGCGCCAGCAGCTTGGAGGCTAGCGGGGTAGATACGCAGTATTTT. Protein: CASSLEASGVDTQYF.

This clonotype was seen many times. A library prepared for alpha chains yielded this beta chain as an off-target read; its size is of little meaning. The chain employs TRBV6-2 or TRBV6-3 and TRBJ1-5, with 9 positions matching TRBD1. V dropped 3 bases and J dropped 2; count of bases not matched to a gene: 8. CDR1 and CDR2 from the germline V gene are MNHEY and SVGEGT. This CDR3 spans 17 amino acids. CDR3 bases: TGTGCCAGCAGTTATATGACAGGGGGAATTGGCAATCAGCCCCAGCATTTT. As protein: CASSYMTGGIGNQPQHF.

This clonotype has ten or more counts. This beta chain is an off-target read within a library intended for alpha chains, so its frequency means little. The chain couples TRBV20-1 to TRBJ2-1, with a possible D match to TRBD1 (6 bases). CDR1 is DFQATT, CDR2 SNEGSKA, per germline (reference sequence). Trimming took 0 bases from V and 3 from J, leaving 12 bases between them. The CDR3 consists of 15 residues. This chain's CDR3 is CSARDPDSYYNEQFF. DNA of the CDR3: TGCAGTGCTAGAGATCCGGACAGCTACTACAATGAGCAGTTCTTC.

This clonotype has a count of ten or more. Because this beta chain is a stray read in a library intended to capture alpha chains, its abundance should not be given much weight. This chain joins TRBV28 and TRBJ2-3; 9 positions match TRBD2. Germline CDR1 MDHEN, CDR2 SYDVKM. CDR3 length: 16 amino acids. V lost 4 bases and J lost 2; bases outside the gene matches: 7. The CDR3 is CASSSSTSGSTDTQYF. CDR3 nucleotide sequence: TGTGCCAGCAGTTCATCGACTAGCGGCTCCACAGATACGCAGTATTTT.

Comments on this clonotype: This clone may be a read error of a much larger clone one base away. Because the library targeted alpha chains, this beta chain is an off-target read whose size means little. The J gene is TRBJ2-7, the V gene TRBV20-1; D might be TRBD2 (7 bases). There are 14 residues in the CDR3. Trimming removed 8 bases from V and 0 bases from J, with 17 bases in between. Looked up from germline, CDR1 is DFQATT and CDR2 is SNEGSKA (reference sequence). CDR3 DNA: TGCAGTACTACTTACCGGGGGGCCTCCTACGAGCAGTACTTC. Residues: CSTTYRGASYEQYF.

There are a few counts of this clonotype. This beta chain turned up in a library designed for alpha chains; as an off-target read, its abundance says little. The chain joins TRBV25-1 to TRBJ1-1; D is unresolved. V lost 2 bases to trimming and J lost 5 bases, with 12 bases between them. The CDR3 loop spans 14 amino acids. Per germline, CDR1 MGHDK and CDR2 SYGVNS. CDR3 bases: TGTGCCAGCAGTGAACCAGGCAGTAGGACTGAAGCTTTCTTT. Translated, it gives CASSEPGSRTEAFF.

In this sample, this clonotype is medium-sized. This beta chain is a stray read from a library made for alpha chains; its abundance is not meaningful. The V and J genes are TRBV28 and TRBJ2-7, with D possibly TRBD2 on 6 matching bases. The CDR3 runs to 14 residues. The V and J ends lost 7 bases and 2 bases respectively, with 15 bases between them. Germline CDR1 and CDR2: MDHEN and SYDVKM. The CDR3 spells CASTVGTAPYEQYF. DNA of the CDR3: TGTGCCAGCACCGTAGGGACTGCTCCCTACGAGCAGTACTTC.

There are many counts of this clonotype. Because the library targeted alpha chains, this beta chain is an off-target read whose size means little. The rearrangement joins TRBV11-2 to TRBJ2-7, with 9 nucleotides matching TRBD1. Germline CDR1 reads SGHAT; CDR2 reads FQNNGV. This CDR3 spans 14 amino acids. The trim removed 5 bases at V and 3 bases at J, leaving 5 bases unmatched. This CDR3 reads CASSPTTGGYEQYF. The CDR3 nucleotides read TGTGCCAGCAGCCCAACGACAGGGGGCTACGAGCAGTACTTC.

The sample holds many counts of this clonotype. For a library built for alpha chains, this beta chain is a stray read; little rests on its size. V is TRBV7-2 and J is TRBJ2-1, with TRBD2 matching over 8 bases. Germline V gene lookup returns CDR1 SGHTA and CDR2 FQGNSA. The V and J ends lost 3 bases and 7 bases, in that order; junction bases with no gene match: 11. The CDR3 length is 16 residues. CDR3 sequence (DNA): TGTGCCAGCAGCTTGGCGGGACTAGAGTTCAGGAATGAGCAGTTCTTC. Translation gives CASSLAGLEFRNEQFF.

This clonotype has ten or more counts. A library made for alpha chains picked up this beta chain off target, so its size means little. The rearrangement joins TRBV4-3 to TRBJ1-1; D is uncertain. CDR1 and CDR2 from the germline V gene are LGHNA and YSLEER. Trimming cost V 3 bases and J 10 bases, with 15 bases left between them. The CDR3 contains 13 residues. In DNA form, the CDR3 reads TGCGCCAGCAGCCAGATCCCCCCCCGGGGAGCTTTCTTT. The encoded protein is CASSQIPPRGAFF.

For this clonotype: Little can be read into the size of this beta chain, an off-target read in a library designed for alpha chains. J is TRBJ2-1 and V is TRBV6-2 or TRBV6-3, with D maybe TRBD1 (5 bases). Germline CDR1 reads MNHEY; CDR2 reads SVGEGT. The CDR3 contains 15 residues. With 6 bases removed from V and 8 bases from J, the gap between germline ends came to 20 bases. The CDR3 bases are TGTGCCAGCAGCCGCGCCCAGGGTACCTGGGATGAGCAGTTCTTC. Translation: CASSRAQGTWDEQFF.

A word on this clonotype: Because the library targeted alpha chains, this beta chain is an off-target read whose size means little. J is TRBJ2-7 and V is TRBV7-2, with a weak D call TRBD1 (6 bases). The germline gives CDR1 SGHTA, CDR2 FQGNSA. This CDR3 is 14 amino acids long. Deletions cut 5 bases from V and 1 base from J, with 12 bases between. In DNA, the CDR3 is TGTGCCAGCAGCATAAACAGGGAATCCTACGAGCAGTACTTC. Translation: CASSINRESYEQYF.

The sample holds many counts of this clonotype. This beta chain slipped into a library made for alpha chains as a stray read, so its size is not meaningful. The rearrangement uses TRBV7-2 and TRBJ1-5; tentative D call: TRBD1 (5 bases). This CDR3 has 13 residues. V shed 2 bases and J shed 7 bases, with 9 bases lying between them. Germline values: CDR1 SGHTA, CDR2 FQGNSA. The CDR3 sequence is CASSLRGDQPQHF. The CDR3 DNA is TGTGCCAGCAGCTTAAGAGGGGACCAGCCCCAGCATTTT.

Comment on this clonotype: The size of this beta chain means little, since it is a stray read in a library made for alpha chains. The V and J genes are TRBV2 and TRBJ2-1, with 11 bases aligning to TRBD1. CDR1 is SNHLY and CDR2 is FYNNEI in the germline V gene. V lost 6 bases to trimming and J lost 7 bases; unmatched junction nucleotides: 5. The CDR3 extends over 14 amino acids. As DNA, the CDR3 is TGTGCCAGCAGCTTGGACAGGGGGCTAAATGAGCAGTTCTTC. It encodes CASSLDRGLNEQFF.

This clonotype was found a few times. This beta chain is off target for a library built for alpha chains, so its abundance means little. The genes are TRBV6-6 and TRBJ1-4; TRBD1 matches at 8 bases. This CDR3 contains 14 residues. Trimming took 5 bases from V and 6 from J; bases not matched to a gene: 5. CDR1 and CDR2 (germline): MNHNY, SVGAGI (reference sequence). The CDR3 is CASSRTGQDEKLFF. The CDR3 region has the DNA TGTGCCAGCAGTCGGACAGGGCAAGATGAAAAACTGTTTTTT.

This clonotype was seen many times. The library was built for alpha chains, so this beta chain is an off-target read and its size means little. The rearrangement links TRBV12-3 or TRBV12-4 to TRBJ1-1; unclear D gene. The V and J ends lost 3 bases and 6 bases respectively, with 11 bases between them. CDR3 length: 13 residues. The CDR3 DNA reads as TGTGCCAGCAGTTTTGCCCCTAGTGCTGAAGCTTTCTTT. This encodes CASSFAPSAEAFF.

This clonotype has ten or more counts. This beta chain lies outside the target of a library built for alpha chains; its clone size means little. The V gene is TRBV7-8, the J gene TRBJ2-3; 10 nucleotides align to TRBD1. Looked up from germline, CDR1 is SGHVS and CDR2 is FQNEAQ. The CDR3 has 16 amino acids. J was trimmed by 9 bases and V by 7 bases; bases with no gene match: 16. The CDR3 DNA follows: TGTGCCAGCACCTCCTTCGGGGGACAGGGGAGTACGACGCAGTATTTT. It yields the protein CASTSFGGQGSTTQYF.

By share, this clonotype counts as medium-sized. Being off target in a library aimed at alpha chains, this beta chain has a size of little meaning. The chain employs TRBV6-5 and TRBJ2-1; the D is unclear. This CDR3 contains 12 residues. Germline V gene lookup returns CDR1 MNHEY and CDR2 SVGAGI. V was trimmed by 5 bases and J by 4 bases, leaving 6 bases between them. In nucleotides, the CDR3 is TGTGCCAGCAGTGCCCCATACAATGAGCAGTTCTTC. Protein product: CASSAPYNEQFF.

This clonotype was counted between two and nine times. Being off target in a library aimed at alpha chains, this beta chain has a size of little meaning. The chain employs TRBV7-2 and TRBJ2-3; 8 bases fit TRBD2. CDR1 is SGHTA and CDR2 is FQGNSA in the germline V gene. The CDR3 is 16 residues long. V shed 2 bases, J shed 0 bases, and the junction held 4 bases outside the gene matches. The CDR3 sequence: CASSLNGGASTDTQYF. DNA for the CDR3: TGTGCCAGCAGCTTAAACGGGGGGGCCAGCACAGATACGCAGTATTTT. The variable domain in full, completed from reference TRBV7-2 and TRBJ2-3, reads GAGVSQSPSNKVTEKGKDVELRCDPISGHTALYWYRQSLGQGLEFLIYFQGNSAPDKSGLPSDRFSAERTGGSVSTLTIQRTQQEDSAVYLCASSLNGGASTDTQYFGPGTRLTVL.

Remarks on this clonotype: As an off-target read in a library built for alpha chains, this beta chain has a frequency of little significance. This rearrangement joins TRBV12-3 or TRBV12-4 to TRBJ2-1, with 8 nucleotides matching TRBD2. The CDR3 runs 15 residues. V lost 5 bases and J lost 3; bases outside the gene matches: 6. The CDR3 coding sequence is TGTGCCAGCAGTACCACTAGCGGCCTCTACAATGAGCAGTTCTTC. This translates into CASSTTSGLYNEQFF.